This T cell receptor beta chain was documented in a study of beta chain features in type 1 diabetes. Findings and caveats of the study: For cells with high TCR expression, cDNA sequencing could yield over-representation. VDJ junctions in type 1 diabetes patients carried more deletions and fewer insertions. People with Type 1 diabetes carried modestly yet significantly shorter TCRB CDR3s in all four CD4+ subsets.

Sequencing targeted expressed TCRB transcripts, as all isolated RNA had been reverse transcribed. The data were produced by immunoSEQ multiplex PCR, yet TCRdb's version contains in-frame clones alone and is incomplete. The sample lists about 390,000 clones; over 9% were seen once. This clone was found a few times. Its specificity is unknown. The source of this sequence is a young man with type 1 diabetes. Source material: central memory CD4+ T cells from blood.

The CDR3 reads CSYTPGTQLGNEQFF. The CDR3 DNA reads as TGCAGCTATACCCCAGGGACCCAATTAGGGAATGAGCAGTTCTTC. The gene calls are TRBV29-1 and TRBJ2-1; D assignment may be TRBD1 or TRBD2 (5 bases each). Germline assignment: CDR1 SQVTM and CDR2 ANQGSEA. The length of the CDR3 is 15 residues. Trimming cost V 8 bases and J 7 bases, with 24 bases left between them.